One and the same sample provided the 26 T cell receptor beta chains below, sequenced in a study of vaccination effects on CD4 cells after COVID-19 (dated by TCRdb to between 2022 and 2023). The method behind the library was the immunoSEQ multiplex PCR assay. What TCRdb holds here is the immuneACCESS table cut down to in-frame rearrangements. Part of the clones is not present; checked against another copy, under half of the missing clones reflect an unresolved V gene, and the others are unexplained. This sample lists tens of thousands of clones; 75% to 85% were detected once. 1.2% of the sample lies in the top ten. To identify antigen-specific CD4+ T cell clonotypes by their expansion, the ViraFEST assay first stimulated PBMC with viral peptide pools and then applied TCR sequencing. After about 9 days of culture, CD4+ T cells were isolated with the EasySep CD4+ T cell isolation kit. Each participant got two doses of an mRNA SARS-CoV-2 vaccine, either BNT162b2 or mRNA-1273.

What these receptors recognize is not known. The sample was CD4+ T cells from PBMCs cultured with HCoV-229E spike peptides, taken after COVID-19 vaccination. The intended sense of this specimen's cell subset or site label: HCoV-229E spike overlapping peptide pool stimulation. These receptors originate from a human donor who received a COVID-19 vaccine.

V and J are TRBV5-8 and TRBJ2-2, with 7 positions matching TRBD1. J was trimmed by 2 bases and V by 4 bases; bases with no gene match: 8. The germline CDR1 and CDR2 sequences are SGHTS and YDEGEE. CDR3 length equals 16 residues. The CDR3 spells CASSGAGTANTGELFF. DNA for the CDR3: TGTGCCAGCAGCGGGGCCGGGACAGCTAACACCGGGGAGCTGTTTTTT.

The chain joins TRBV20-1 to TRBJ1-5, with D uncertain. Germline V gene data show CDR1 as DFQATT and CDR2 as SNEGSKA (reference sequence). The CDR3 consists of 13 residues. V dropped 3 bases and J dropped 3 bases, with 9 bases sitting between them. CDR3 protein: CSASSGINQPQHF. The DNA of the CDR3 is TGCAGTGCTAGTTCCGGAATCAATCAGCCCCAGCATTTT.

V usage is TRBV27 and J usage is TRBJ2-1; D is uncertain. The germline V gene encodes CDR1 MNHEY and CDR2 SMNVEV (reference sequence). V lost 6 bases and J lost 4, with 10 bases in between. CDR3 size: 13 residues. CDR3 bases: TGTGCCAGCAGCCGCCCGGATTACAATGAGCAGTTCTTC. This encodes CASSRPDYNEQFF.

The chain uses TRBV18 and TRBJ2-4, with D possibly matching TRBD1 (5 bases). Germline V CDR1 and CDR2: KGHSH, LQKENI. Between the trimmed V and J ends, which lost 3 bases and 0 bases, there was a span of 12 bases. The CDR3 has 16 residues. DNA of the CDR3: TGTGCCAGCTCACCCGACAGTCCCTTAGCCAAAAACATTCAGTACTTC. Protein sequence: CASSPDSPLAKNIQYF.

A single count supports this clone. The chain is built from TRBV10-3 and TRBJ1-6, with unresolved D. There are 15 residues in the CDR3. The germline CDR1 and CDR2 sequences are ENHRY and SYGVKD. The germline V and J ends were trimmed by 2 bases and 1 base, with 6 bases remaining between them. CDR3 amino acids: CAISERSSYNSPLHF. The CDR3 DNA is TGTGCCATCAGTGAGAGATCGTCCTATAATTCACCCCTCCACTTT.

This clone was found once. The V gene is TRBV7-9, the J gene TRBJ1-1, with D uncertain. This CDR3 has 14 residues. Germline V gene data show CDR1 as SEHNR and CDR2 as FQNEAQ (reference sequence). V lost 0 bases to trimming and J lost 1 base, with 6 bases between them. The CDR3 nucleotides read TGTGCCAGCAGCTTAGCTGTCGGGAACACTGAAGCTTTCTTT. Residues: CASSLAVGNTEAFF.

The chain carries TRBV6-5 and TRBJ2-3, with D possibly TRBD2 on 6 matching bases. Per germline, CDR1 MNHEY and CDR2 SVGAGI. There are 14 residues in the CDR3. Trimming took 6 bases from V and 0 from J, leaving 10 bases between them. The CDR3 is CASRRDFSTDTQYF. In nucleotides, the CDR3 is TGTGCCAGCAGACGGGACTTTAGCACAGATACGCAGTATTTT.

V is TRBV28 and J is TRBJ2-1, with 8 bases fitting TRBD2. The V gene end was trimmed by 5 bases and the J gene end by 6 bases; junction bases not matched to a gene: 9. CDR1 is MDHEN, CDR2 SYDVKM, per germline. CDR3 length: 15 residues. The CDR3 DNA is TGTGCCAGCAGTCCGGGGGGGGCAGACTCCAATGAGCAGTTCTTC. This sequence encodes CASSPGGADSNEQFF.

The chain has TRBV19 and TRBJ1-1, with D maybe TRBD1 (5 bases). The CDR3 is 14 amino acids. With 7 bases removed from V and 4 bases from J, the gap between germline ends came to 16 bases. Germline V CDR1 and CDR2: LNHDA, SQIVND (reference sequence). The CDR3, as DNA: TGTGCCAGTACCAGGGAGGCGAGGGTCACTGAAGCTTTCTTT. The encoded protein is CASTREARVTEAFF. Variable domain in full (rest from reference TRBV19 and TRBJ1-1): DGGITQSPKYLFRKEGQNVTLSCEQNLNHDAMYWYRQDPGQGLRLIYYSQIVNDFQKGDIAEGYSVSREKKESFPLTVTSAQKNPTAFYLCASTREARVTEAFFGQGTRLTVV.

The CDR3 region has the DNA TGTGCCAGCAGCACCCCCCGACAGGGGTCCCCCTCCTACGAGCAGTACGTC. Residues: CASSTPRQGSPSYEQYV. This chain links TRBV3-1 (or the pseudogene TRBV3-2) with TRBJ2-7, with 8 nucleotides matching TRBD1. J gave up 0 bases and V 5 bases, and 12 bases lay outside the gene matches. This CDR3 has 17 residues. CDR1 is LGHDT, CDR2 YNNKEL, per germline (reference sequence).

The gene calls are TRBV19 and TRBJ2-6; D perhaps matches TRBD2 (6 bases). The V end lost 5 bases, the J end lost 1 base, and 9 bases lay between the germline ends. CDR3 length equals 15 residues. Germline-derived CDR1 and CDR2 are LNHDA and SQIVND (reference sequence). CDR3 in amino acids: CASSRGASGANVLTF. Written as DNA, the CDR3 is TGTGCCAGTAGTCGCGGGGCTTCTGGGGCCAACGTCCTGACTTTC.

The count of this clone is one. This chain uses TRBV21-1 with TRBJ2-7. TRBV21-1 is an annotated pseudogene. The CDR3 is 16 amino acids. CDR3 in amino acids: CASSTSDGRSSYEQYV. CDR3 DNA: TGTGCCAGCAGCACCTCGGACGGCCGAAGCTCCTACGAGCAGTACGTC.

The rearrangement links TRBV3-1 (or the pseudogene TRBV3-2) to TRBJ1-1, with TRBD1 matching 7 bases. CDR1 is LGHDT, CDR2 YNNKEL, per germline (reference sequence). CDR3 length equals 14 residues. V was clipped by 3 bases and J by 1 base; unmatched bases: 2. The CDR3 spells CASSQGQRNTEAFF. CDR3 coding DNA: TGTGCCAGCAGCCAGGGACAGAGGAACACTGAAGCTTTCTTT.

V and J are TRBV5-1 and TRBJ2-1, with D unresolved. Per the germline V gene, CDR1 is SGHRS and CDR2 is YFSETQ. The length of the CDR3 is 15 residues. The germline V and J ends were trimmed by 0 bases and 4 bases, with 11 bases remaining between them. The CDR3 protein is CASSLEWQNYNEQFF. CDR3 nucleotides: TGCGCCAGCAGCTTGGAATGGCAGAATTACAATGAGCAGTTCTTC.

This clone has just a few counts. V is TRBV18 and J is TRBJ1-3; D unclear. In germline, CDR1 is KGHSH, CDR2 LQKENI. Trimming stripped 3 bases from V and 4 bases from J, with 13 bases between. The CDR3 is 15 amino acids. The CDR3 DNA sequence: TGTGCCAGCTCACCCGAGATAGGCGGCGGAAACACCATATATTTT. It encodes CASSPEIGGGNTIYF.

The V call is TRBV25-1, the J call TRBJ2-5, with D unclear. Per germline, CDR1 MGHDK and CDR2 SYGVNS. V shed 5 bases and J shed 1 base, with 8 bases lying between them. There are 13 residues in the CDR3. CDR3 amino acids: CASSTWTQETQYF. The CDR3 nucleotides are TGTGCCAGCAGTACCTGGACCCAAGAGACCCAGTACTTC.

V and J are TRBV5-4 and TRBJ1-1, with a possible D match to TRBD1 (5 bases). The CDR3 spans 15 residues. CDR1 is SGHNT and CDR2 is YYREEE in the germline V gene (reference sequence). Trimming pared 4 bases from V and 4 bases from J, leaving 17 bases between. In nucleotides, the CDR3 is TGTGCCAGCAGCCCGGGACCCCCGGGGGGCACTGAAGCTTTCTTT. It translates to CASSPGPPGGTEAFF.

With respect to this clone: This specimen includes other DNA sequences encoding the same CDR3. V usage is TRBV30 and J usage is TRBJ1-5; 8 nucleotides line up with TRBD1. The V gene end was trimmed by 3 bases and the J gene end by 4 bases; junction bases not matched to a gene: 2. The germline CDR1 and CDR2 sequences are GTSNPN and SVGIG (reference sequence). This CDR3 is built from 13 residues. CDR3 region: CAWSTGGNQPQHF. The CDR3 DNA is TGTGCCTGGAGCACAGGGGGAAATCAGCCCCAGCATTTT.

The chain uses TRBV2 and TRBJ1-4; 10 nucleotides line up with TRBD1. CDR3 size: 16 residues. CDR1 SNHLY and CDR2 FYNNEI come from the germline V gene. Unmatched junction bases numbered 14, after V lost 9 bases and J lost 7 bases. The DNA for the CDR3 is TGTGCCAGAAAGGTCCCGGGACAGGGGCCGGGTGAAAAACTGTTTTTT. Its protein product is CARKVPGQGPGEKLFF.

The J gene is TRBJ2-1, the V gene TRBV6-5, with D maybe TRBD2 (6 bases). The CDR3 runs 15 residues. Trimming left V 5 bases short and J 0 bases short, with 11 bases between. Germline CDR1 and CDR2: MNHEY and SVGAGI. The chain's CDR3 is CASSRTTSSYNEQFF. CDR3 in DNA: TGTGCCAGCAGTAGGACTACGAGCTCCTACAATGAGCAGTTCTTC.

The gene calls are TRBV9 and TRBJ2-5, with 7 bases identical to TRBD1. The J segment lost 1 base and the V segment lost 4 bases, leaving 4 bases of the junction unmatched. This CDR3 has 14 residues. Germline V CDR1 and CDR2: SGDLS, YYNGEE. CDR3 sequence: CASSPGTVQETQYF. The CDR3 coding sequence is TGTGCCAGCAGCCCAGGGACAGTCCAAGAGACCCAGTACTTC. The full variable domain, its missing parts supplied by reference TRBV9 and TRBJ2-5, is DSGVTQTPKHLITATGQRVTLRCSPRSGDLSVYWYQQSLDQGLQFLIQYYNGEERAKGNILERFSAQQFPDLHSELNLSSLELGDSALYFCASSPGTVQETQYFGPGTRLLVL.

This clone occurred a few times. The chain links TRBV15 to TRBJ2-3; TRBD1 or TRBD2 may be the D gene (6 bases each). The germline CDR1 and CDR2 sequences are LNHNV and YYDKDF (reference sequence). The germline V and J ends were trimmed by 9 bases and 6 bases, with 19 bases remaining between them. This CDR3 has 14 amino acids. In DNA form, the CDR3 reads TGTGCCACTGGGGGAGCGGCCGGGGGCGATACGCAGTATTTT. It specifies CATGGAAGGDTQYF.

V usage is TRBV3-1 (or the pseudogene TRBV3-2) and J usage is TRBJ2-2, with TRBD2 matching 11 bases. Germline CDR1 reads LGHDT; CDR2 reads YNNKEL (reference sequence). J lost 5 bases, V lost 0 bases, and 5 bases had no gene match. There are 17 residues in the CDR3. The CDR3 spells CASSQESLAGVTGELFF. CDR3 DNA sequence: TGTGCCAGCAGCCAAGAGTCACTAGCGGGGGTAACCGGGGAGCTGTTTTTT.

The V gene is TRBV30, the J gene TRBJ1-2; 7 bases align to TRBD1. Germline loops: CDR1 GTSNPN, CDR2 SVGIG (reference sequence). There are 16 residues in the CDR3. The ends lost 4 bases at V and 2 bases at J; junction bases unmatched: 13. This CDR3 reads CAWTRTGQPINYGYTF. The CDR3 bases are TGTGCCTGGACCCGAACGGGACAGCCTATAAACTATGGCTACACCTTC. The full variable domain, with the rest looked up from reference TRBV30 and TRBJ1-2, is SQTIHQWPATLVQPVGSPLSLECTVEGTSNPNLYWYRQAAGRGLQLLFYSVGIGQISSEVPQNLSASRPQDRQFILSSKKLLLSDSGFYLCAWTRTGQPINYGYTFGSGTRLTVV.

CDR3 amino acids: CASSVAGVNEQYV. CDR3 in DNA: TGTGCCAGCAGCGTGGCAGGGGTCAACGAGCAGTACGTC. V is TRBV9 and J is TRBJ2-7; a possible D gene is TRBD1 (6 bases). Germline-derived CDR1 and CDR2 are SGDLS and YYNGEE. Trimming pared 2 bases from V and 5 bases from J, leaving 11 bases between. The CDR3 contains 13 residues.

The genes are TRBV5-1 and TRBJ2-1; TRBD2 is a possible D gene (5 bases). V shed 7 bases and J shed 2 bases, with 16 bases lying between them. Germline V gene data show CDR1 as SGHRS and CDR2 as YFSETQ. The CDR3 contains 15 residues. The chain's CDR3 is CASHVEGGTYNEQFF. CDR3 bases: TGCGCCAGCCACGTTGAGGGTGGCACCTACAATGAGCAGTTCTTC.